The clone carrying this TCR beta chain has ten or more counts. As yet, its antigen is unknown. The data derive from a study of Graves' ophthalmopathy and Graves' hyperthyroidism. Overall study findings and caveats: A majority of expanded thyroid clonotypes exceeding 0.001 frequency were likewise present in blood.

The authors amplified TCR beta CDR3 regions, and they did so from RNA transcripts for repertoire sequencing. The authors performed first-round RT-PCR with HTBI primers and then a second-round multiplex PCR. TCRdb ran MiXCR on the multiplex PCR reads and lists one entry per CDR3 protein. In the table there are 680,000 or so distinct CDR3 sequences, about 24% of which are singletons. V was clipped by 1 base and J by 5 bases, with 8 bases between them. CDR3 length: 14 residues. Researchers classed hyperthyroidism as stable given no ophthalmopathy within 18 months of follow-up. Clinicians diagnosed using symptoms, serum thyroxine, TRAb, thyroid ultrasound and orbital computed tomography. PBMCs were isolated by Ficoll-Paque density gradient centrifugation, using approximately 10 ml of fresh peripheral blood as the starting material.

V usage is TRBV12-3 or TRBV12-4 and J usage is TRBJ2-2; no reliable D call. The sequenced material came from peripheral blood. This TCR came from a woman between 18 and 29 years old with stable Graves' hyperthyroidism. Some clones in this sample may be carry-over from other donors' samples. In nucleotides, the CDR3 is TGTGCCAGCAGTTTAGGTATCCCGACCGGGGAGCTGTTTTTT. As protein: CASSLGIPTGELFF.